These 5 T cell receptor beta chains came from one sample sequenced in a study of cytomegalovirus exposure and HLA in healthy donors. PCR involved 60 Vbeta and 13 Jbeta primers. Profiled with immunoSEQ multiplex PCR; TCRdb holds only in-frame clones, not every one. The sample includes about 110,000 clones, around three quarters of them seen just once. The sequenced sample was PBMCs. The receptors here all came from a female donor in good health and CMV-seropositive.

The chain employs TRBV11-3 and TRBJ2-7, with 7 bases identical to TRBD1. With 4 bases clipped from V and 8 bases from J, the junction kept 8 bases outside the gene matches. The germline V gene encodes CDR1 SGHNT and CDR2 YENEEA. The CDR3 sequence is 13 residues long. The CDR3 sequence: CASSSQLQGQQYF. For the CDR3, the DNA is TGTGCCAGCAGCTCGCAATTACAGGGGCAGCAGTACTTC.

This chain links TRBV27 with TRBJ2-7; the D gene is possibly TRBD2 (6 bases). The V and J ends lost 7 bases and 0 bases respectively, with 16 bases between them. The germline CDR1 and CDR2 sequences are MNHEY and SMNVEV (reference sequence). The CDR3 length is 15 residues. The CDR3 nucleotides read TGTGCCAGCATGTTCGGGAGTTCGAGCTCCTACGAGCAGTACTTC. Protein: CASMFGSSSSYEQYF.

The V and J genes are TRBV2 and TRBJ2-7; TRBD1 aligns across 8 bases. Germline CDR1 is SNHLY and CDR2 is FYNNEI. The ends lost 6 bases at V and 3 bases at J; junction bases unmatched: 13. The CDR3 contains 16 residues. The chain's CDR3 is CASSKRGTGLDYEQYF. CDR3 nucleotide sequence: TGTGCCAGCAGCAAACGAGGGACAGGCCTGGACTACGAGCAGTACTTC.

This chain connects TRBV6-5 to TRBJ2-5; 9 bases are shared with TRBD1. J lost 3 bases, V lost 6 bases, and 8 bases had no gene match. Per germline, CDR1 MNHEY and CDR2 SVGAGI. This CDR3 region has 15 residues. The CDR3 region has the DNA TGTGCCAGCAGAAGACCGGGACAGGGAAAAGAGACCCAGTACTTC. Its translation: CASRRPGQGKETQYF.

The gene calls are TRBV7-2 and TRBJ1-2; 9 bases match TRBD1. This CDR3 is built from 14 residues. Trimming took 5 bases from V and 4 from J; bases not matched to a gene: 5. Germline CDR1 SGHTA, CDR2 FQGNSA. This CDR3 reads CASSPGQGRYGYTF. DNA for the CDR3: TGTGCCAGCAGCCCAGGACAGGGGCGCTATGGCTACACCTTC.